This T cell receptor beta chain was captured by sequencing in a study of T-cell memory formation after mild COVID-19. TCRdb reanalysed the 5' RACE reads using MiXCR and keeps one entry per CDR3 protein. Of roughly 400,000 distinct CDR3 sequences listed, around a sixth are singletons. This CDR3 has 14 residues. The germline V gene has CDR1 MNHEY and CDR2 SMNVEV (reference sequence). V lost 5 bases to trimming and J lost 4 bases, with 13 bases between them. The sequenced sample was PBMCs or a T cell subset sorted from them (not recorded which). The V call is TRBV27, the J call TRBJ2-3; D is perhaps TRBD1 or TRBD2 (5 bases each). The origin of this receptor is a man between 18 and 35 years old who had mild COVID-19 (a few samples of this study predate the infection). Cell type and time point are not known. The CDR3: CASSPWVGADTQYF. CDR3 sequence (DNA): TGTGCCAGCAGTCCGTGGGTGGGGGCAGATACGCAGTATTTT.